These 21 T cell receptor beta chains share one sample of origin, sequenced in a study of molecular identifiers for immune sequencing clone quantification. In TCRdb, the PCR reads were re-called with MiXCR into one record per CDR3 protein. The data show nearly 55,000 distinct CDR3 sequences, roughly 38% seen once. Sequencing was carried out using naive CD8+ T cells from blood, with Jurkat cell RNA spiked in. Subset given: FACS-sorted CD8+CD4-CCR7+CD45RA+ naive T cells. The receptors come from a human donor in good health. Some libraries in this study had Jurkat cell RNA spiked in.

The table lists this clonotype with a count of one. The final CDR3 position lacks the conserved phenylalanine or tryptophan, pointing to a likely read error. The genes are TRBV4-1 and TRBJ1-1; D is undetermined. CDR1 and CDR2 (germline): MGHRA, YSYEKL. This CDR3 contains 17 residues. V gave up 0 bases and J gave up 0 bases, with 14 bases separating them. This chain's CDR3 is CASSQEPKILMNTEAFI. CDR3 in DNA: TGCGCCAGCAGCCAAGAACCCAAGATTCTGATGAACACTGAAGCTTTCATT.

This clonotype was counted ten times or more. The J gene is TRBJ2-1, the V gene TRBV9; D is unresolved. The germline V and J ends were trimmed by 5 bases and 6 bases, with 9 bases remaining between them. This CDR3 spans 12 amino acids. Germline values: CDR1 SGDLS, CDR2 YYNGEE. This CDR3 reads CASRSWGNEQFF. The CDR3, as DNA: TGTGCCAGCAGGTCCTGGGGCAATGAGCAGTTCTTC.

Ten or more counts support this clonotype. The chain joins TRBV3-1 to TRBJ1-1; D not certain. This CDR3 contains 13 residues. Germline V gene data show CDR1 as LGHDT and CDR2 as YNNKEL (reference sequence). V was pared by 4 bases and J by 7 bases, with 13 bases between. The CDR3 loop reads CASSPGGWNEAFF. CDR3 in DNA: TGTGCCAGCAGCCCCGGAGGATGGAATGAAGCTTTCTTT.

At least ten counts were recorded for this clonotype. The V and J genes are TRBV28 and TRBJ2-4; 9 bases align to TRBD1. This CDR3 is built from 11 residues. The germline CDR1 and CDR2 sequences are MDHEN and SYDVKM. V shed 8 bases, J shed 12 bases, and the junction held 5 bases outside the gene matches. CDR3 in amino acids: CASAGTGTQYF. As DNA, the CDR3 is TGTGCCAGCGCCGGGACAGGGACTCAGTACTTC.

Turning to this clonotype: Mismatch with germline at one junction end may stem from a read error. This chain links TRBV11-2 with TRBJ2-5, with no clear D. This CDR3 has 13 residues. The V gene's germline CDR1 is SGHAT and CDR2 FQNNGV. The CDR3 DNA sequence: TGTGCCAGCAGCTTAATGGGCCAAGAGGCCCAGTACTTC. This translates into CASSLMGQEAQYF. The entire variable domain, with the rest obtained from reference TRBV11-2 and TRBJ2-5, is as follows: EAGVAQSPRYKIIEKRQSVAFWCNPISGHATLYWYQQILGQGPKLLIQFQNNGVVDDSQLPKDRFSAERLKGVDSTLKIQPAKLEDSAVYLCASSLMGQEAQYFGPGTRLLVL.

In the case of this clonotype: A much larger clone lies a single base off, so this may be a read error. The CDR3 ends on some other residue instead of the conserved phenylalanine or tryptophan, so this is likely a read error. The gene calls are TRBV20-1 and TRBJ2-7; no firm D call. Germline values: CDR1 DFQATT, CDR2 SNEGSKA (reference sequence). The ends were cut back, 1 base at V and 3 bases at J, with 22 bases in the middle. The CDR3 has 17 amino acids. The CDR3 nucleotides read TGCAGTGCTAGAGCGGAAGCCCAAGACTCCCCCCTCTACGAGCAGTACTCC. Its protein product is CSARAEAQDSPLYEQYS.

This clonotype occurred a few times. V is TRBV20-1 and J is TRBJ2-3; the D gene is possibly TRBD2 (6 bases). The CDR3 spans 14 residues. Germline V gives CDR1 DFQATT, CDR2 SNEGSKA (reference sequence). V gave up 6 bases and J gave up 1 base, with 14 bases separating them. Here the CDR3 DNA reads TGCAGTGCCTACCCGGGAGTCGGCACAGATACGCAGTATTTT. Translation gives CSAYPGVGTDTQYF.

On this clonotype itself: A much larger clone sits a single nucleotide away, making a read error possible. V usage is TRBV28 and J usage is TRBJ2-7; a possible D gene is TRBD1 (5 bases). The CDR3 is made up of 14 amino acids. With 8 bases removed from V and 4 bases from J, the gap between germline ends came to 18 bases. The germline V gene has CDR1 MDHEN and CDR2 SYDVKM. The CDR3 loop is CASGYQGAGYEQYF. The CDR3 nucleotides are TGTGCCAGCGGCTATCAGGGTGCAGGGTACGAGCAGTACTTC.

Comments on this clonotype: A much larger clone differs from this one at a single base, so this may be a read error. The V call is TRBV6-4, the J call TRBJ1-2; D remains ambiguous. Germline CDR1 is MRHNA and CDR2 is SNTAGT. The CDR3 consists of 10 residues. CDR3 sequence: CACRWSVYTF. The CDR3 DNA follows: TGTGCCTGCAGATGGTCCGTCTACACCTTC.

This chain links TRBV27 with TRBJ2-1; D remains ambiguous. The V gene lost 5 bases and the J gene lost 5 bases, with 7 bases spanning the gap. Per the germline V gene, CDR1 is MNHEY and CDR2 is SMNVEV (reference sequence). The CDR3 sequence is 12 residues long. As DNA, the CDR3 is TGTGCCAGCAGTCCCTCGAACAATGAGCAGTTCTTC. This encodes CASSPSNNEQFF.

In the case of this clonotype: A read error may explain this, as a much larger clone is one base away. V usage is TRBV6-5 and J usage is TRBJ2-6, with D perhaps matching TRBD1 or TRBD2 (5 bases each). CDR3 length: 17 amino acids. CDR1 and CDR2 from the germline V gene are MNHEY and SVGAGI. Trimming took 5 bases from V and 6 from J, leaving 20 bases between them. The CDR3 nucleotides are TGTGCCAGCAGTGAACCATCACCTGGGGACGTGGCCAACGTCCTGACTTTC. Translation gives CASSEPSPGDVANVLTF.

Remarks on this clonotype: The CDR3 ends on some other residue instead of the conserved phenylalanine or tryptophan, so this is likely a read error. The CDR3 region has the DNA TGTGCCAGCAGTCGGGAACTAGGTGGGTCACAGGATGAGCAGTTCATC. Protein product: CASSRELGGSQDEQFI. V and J are TRBV7-8 and TRBJ2-1; D is perhaps TRBD1 or TRBD2 (5 bases each). The V end was cut by 6 bases, the J end by 8 bases, with 23 bases between. The CDR3 length is 16 residues. The V gene's germline CDR1 is SGHVS and CDR2 FQNEAQ.

Comments on this clonotype: One end of the junction fails to match germline, which may point to a read error. The CDR3 loop reads CASSLDLAGAVDTLYF. Written as DNA, the CDR3 is TGTGCCAGCAGCTTAGACCTGGCCGGTGCTGTGGATACGCTGTATTTT. The chain employs TRBV7-6 and TRBJ2-3; unclear D gene. The CDR3 is 16 residues long. Germline assignment: CDR1 SGHVS and CDR2 FNYEAQ.

This sequence joins TRBV27 and TRBJ2-7; D might be TRBD1 or TRBD2, each matching 5 bases. The V gene's germline CDR1 is MNHEY and CDR2 SMNVEV (reference sequence). Trimming removed 2 bases from V and 4 bases from J, with 12 bases in between. CDR3 length: 14 amino acids. In DNA form, the CDR3 reads TGTGCCAGCAGTTTAGGTGGGACCTATTACGAGCAGTACTTC. This codes for CASSLGGTYYEQYF.

Concerning this clonotype itself: No conserved phenylalanine or tryptophan ends this CDR3, so it is likely a read error. The rearrangement uses TRBV28 and TRBJ1-5, with D perhaps matching TRBD1 (6 bases). Germline V gives CDR1 MDHEN, CDR2 SYDVKM. This CDR3 spans 17 amino acids. CDR3 sequence (DNA): TGTGCCAGCAGATATCTGGGGGCGGCTAATTGCATTCAGCCACAGCATATT. This gives the protein CASRYLGAANCIQPQHI.

The sample holds a few counts of this clonotype. The chain links TRBV5-1 to TRBJ1-4; TRBD1 might be the D (6 bases). The V end was cut by 0 bases, the J end by 5 bases, with 14 bases between. This CDR3 comprises 16 residues. The germline V gene encodes CDR1 SGHRS and CDR2 YFSETQ. The CDR3 reads CASSLAGGPQNEKLFF. In DNA, the CDR3 is TGCGCCAGCAGCTTGGCCGGGGGGCCCCAAAATGAAAAACTGTTTTTT.

Turning to this clonotype: A junction boundary mismatches the germline segment, possibly from a read error. The rearrangement uses TRBV7-9 and TRBJ2-5; 8 bases align to TRBD1. The CDR3 length is 14 residues. Germline CDR1 reads SEHNR; CDR2 reads FQNEAQ (reference sequence). The CDR3 loop is CACSLGQGGETQYF. CDR3 nucleotides: TGTGCCTGCAGCTTAGGACAGGGCGGCGAGACCCAGTACTTC.

The chain uses TRBV11-2 and TRBJ2-1; 9 bases line up with TRBD2. Trimming removed 0 bases from V and 0 bases from J; junction bases left unmatched: 15. This CDR3 is built from 21 residues. The germline V gene encodes CDR1 SGHAT and CDR2 FQNNGV. The CDR3 here is CASSLEPNLSGRPPSYNEQFF. In nucleotides, the CDR3 is TGTGCCAGCAGCTTAGAGCCCAACCTTAGCGGGAGACCCCCCTCCTACAATGAGCAGTTCTTC.

As concerns this clonotype: This may be a read error, as it is one base from a much larger clone. The chain uses TRBV11-2 and TRBJ2-3, with D tentatively TRBD1 (5 bases). V was pared by 8 bases and J by 1 base, with 16 bases between. Per the germline V gene, CDR1 is SGHAT and CDR2 is FQNNGV. The CDR3 loop spans 15 amino acids. CDR3 amino acids: CASALGARGTDTQYF. The CDR3 DNA sequence: TGTGCCAGCGCCCTAGGGGCCAGGGGCACAGATACGCAGTATTTT.

Notes on this clonotype: This CDR3 fails to terminate in the conserved phenylalanine or tryptophan, so it likely reflects a read error. The gene calls are TRBV28 and TRBJ1-5; D is ambiguous. In germline, CDR1 is MDHEN, CDR2 SYDVKM. Trimming stripped 5 bases from V and 3 bases from J, with 8 bases between. The CDR3 is 13 residues long. CDR3 nucleotide sequence: TGTGCCAGCAGTCATCAATCCAATCAGCCCCAGCATCTT. This translates into CASSHQSNQPQHL.

Details on this clonotype: Just one base apart from a much larger clone, this may be a read error. The J gene is TRBJ1-1, the V gene TRBV4-2, with unresolved D. CDR3 length: 16 amino acids. CDR1 and CDR2 from the germline V gene are LGHNA and YNFKEQ. The CDR3 loop reads CASSQDWPSRNAEAFF. The CDR3 DNA reads as TGTGCCAGCAGCCAAGATTGGCCTTCACGGAACGCTGAAGCTTTCTTT.